The 20 T cell receptor beta chains given below trace back to one sample, sequenced in a study of blood T cell repertoires in COVID-19. Profiled with immunoSEQ multiplex PCR; TCRdb holds only in-frame clones, not every one. The sample records some 47,000 clones, roughly 89% being singletons. The sample taken for sequencing was peripheral blood. Source of these receptors: a man aged 60 to 75 with active COVID-19.

This clone was seen a few times. This chain connects TRBV9 to TRBJ2-1; maybe TRBD1 (6 bases). The germline V gene has CDR1 SGDLS and CDR2 YYNGEE. This CDR3 is built from 14 residues. V gave up 1 base and J gave up 5 bases, with 10 bases separating them. The CDR3 loop reads CASSVQGWNNEQFF. The DNA for the CDR3 is TGTGCCAGCAGCGTACAGGGGTGGAACAATGAGCAGTTCTTC. Based on the CDR3 plus reference TRBV9 and TRBJ2-1, the full variable domain is DSGVTQTPKHLITATGQRVTLRCSPRSGDLSVYWYQQSLDQGLQFLIQYYNGEERAKGNILERFSAQQFPDLHSELNLSSLELGDSALYFCASSVQGWNNEQFFGPGTRLTVL.

CDR3 sequence: CASSQDRGKGGELFF. For the CDR3, the DNA is TGTGCCAGCAGCCAAGATCGGGGGAAAGGCGGGGAGCTGTTTTTT. The rearrangement links TRBV3-1 (or the pseudogene TRBV3-2) to TRBJ2-2, with D possibly TRBD2 on 6 matching bases. V gave up 0 bases and J gave up 7 bases, with 12 bases separating them. Germline V gene data show CDR1 as LGHDT and CDR2 as YNNKEL (reference sequence). The CDR3 is 15 amino acids.

The chain is built from TRBV5-1 and TRBJ2-1; TRBD2 aligns across 12 bases. CDR1 and CDR2 (germline): SGHRS, YFSETQ. The junction had 9 bases not matched to a gene; V was cut back by 4 bases and J by 4 bases. The CDR3 runs 17 residues. The CDR3 coding sequence is TGCGCCAGCAGCCTATCCGGGACTAGCGGGTTTTACAATGAGCAGTTCTTC. Translating gives CASSLSGTSGFYNEQFF.

CDR3 region: CASSPGQGSSYNEQFF. CDR3 in DNA: TGTGCCAGCAGCCCGGGACAGGGGAGCTCCTACAATGAGCAGTTCTTC. The chain combines TRBV7-2 with TRBJ2-1; 10 bases align to TRBD1. Germline-derived CDR1 and CDR2 are SGHTA and FQGNSA. The CDR3 runs to 16 residues. V gave up 5 bases and J gave up 0 bases; unmatched junction bases: 4.

The CDR3 loop reads CASSLSGGLTNTGELFF. CDR3 bases: TGTGCCAGCAGCTTGTCGGGGGGACTTACTAACACCGGGGAGCTGTTTTTT. V gene TRBV5-6 combines with J gene TRBJ2-2; 7 nucleotides match TRBD2. The trim removed 1 base at V and 2 bases at J, leaving 8 bases unmatched. Germline V gene lookup returns CDR1 SGHDT and CDR2 YYEEEE. This CDR3 comprises 17 residues. The full variable domain, its missing parts supplied by reference TRBV5-6 and TRBJ2-2, is DAGVTQSPTHLIKTRGQQVTLRCSPKSGHDTVSWYQQALGQGPQFIFQYYEEEERQRGNFPDRFSGHQFPNYSSELNVNALLLGDSALYLCASSLSGGLTNTGELFFGEGSRLTVL.

In this sample, this clone turned up once. This chain joins TRBV3-1 (or the pseudogene TRBV3-2) and TRBJ2-7, with TRBD2 matching 8 bases. The CDR3 loop spans 16 amino acids. CDR1 is LGHDT and CDR2 is YNNKEL in the germline V gene (reference sequence). Trimming cost V 1 base and J 3 bases; bases outside gene matches: 8. CDR3 DNA sequence: TGTGCCAGCAGCCAAGTGGTCGGGAGGGCCGGCTACGAGCAGTACTTC. This codes for CASSQVVGRAGYEQYF.

This clone appeared once. The chain has TRBV20-1 and TRBJ2-7; D possibly corresponds to TRBD1 (5 bases). V gave up 6 bases and J gave up 3 bases, with 6 bases separating them. The CDR3 totals 10 residues. Germline V gives CDR1 DFQATT, CDR2 SNEGSKA (reference sequence). The CDR3 region has the DNA TGCAGTGCCCAGGGCTACGAGCAGTACTTC. Amino acid sequence: CSAQGYEQYF.

The chain combines TRBV19 with TRBJ1-5; the D gene is possibly TRBD1 (5 bases). Per the germline V gene, CDR1 is LNHDA and CDR2 is SQIVND (reference sequence). The CDR3 sequence is 15 residues long. V lost 5 bases and J lost 6, with 17 bases in between. The CDR3 DNA sequence: TGTGCCAGTAGTCCCAGGGATTCGGGTGGTCAGCCCCAGCATTTT. This translates into CASSPRDSGGQPQHF.

This clone was seen a single time. The chain has TRBV20-1 and TRBJ2-1; TRBD1 matches 7 bases. The CDR3 is 16 residues long. Germline trimming cut 3 bases from V and 6 bases from J; bases unmatched to any gene: 14. Germline V gene lookup returns CDR1 DFQATT and CDR2 SNEGSKA (reference sequence). The CDR3 DNA reads TGCAGTGCTAGTCCGCGACAGGGACAGATCTCCAATGAGCAGTTCTTC. Translation: CSASPRQGQISNEQFF.

The rearrangement links TRBV18 to TRBJ2-5; 8 nucleotides line up with TRBD1. V dropped 3 bases and J dropped 11; count of bases not matched to a gene: 11. The CDR3 sequence is 14 residues long. Germline V gene lookup returns CDR1 KGHSH and CDR2 LQKENI. CDR3 coding DNA: TGTGCCAGCTCACCCGGGACAGGTCTCTCGGGGCAGTACTTC. This translates into CASSPGTGLSGQYF.

The chain combines TRBV5-5 with TRBJ2-7; the D gene is possibly TRBD2 (5 bases). In germline, CDR1 is SGHKS, CDR2 YYEKEE (reference sequence). CDR3 length: 15 amino acids. Trimming pared 0 bases from V and 3 bases from J, leaving 13 bases between. CDR3 DNA sequence: TGTGCCAGCAGCTTGGCTAGCCTGGATCTCTACGAGCAGTACTTC. Encoded protein: CASSLASLDLYEQYF. Full variable domain (rest looked up from reference TRBV5-5 and TRBJ2-7): DAGVTQSPTHLIKTRGQQVTLRCSPISGHKSVSWYQQVLGQGPQFIFQYYEKEERGRGNFPDRFSARQFPNYSSELNVNALLLGDSALYLCASSLASLDLYEQYFGPGTRLTVT.

This clone qualifies as medium-sized. In nucleotides, the CDR3 is TGTGCCAGCAGTCGACTAGCGGGGATGGTGGAGCAGTACTTC. It translates to CASSRLAGMVEQYF. J is TRBJ2-7 and V is TRBV7-9, with 11 bases lining up with TRBD2. Germline assignment: CDR1 SEHNR and CDR2 FQNEAQ (reference sequence). This CDR3 is built from 14 residues. V dropped 6 bases and J dropped 7; count of bases not matched to a gene: 8. Using reference TRBV7-9 and TRBJ2-7 for the parts outside the CDR3, the full variable domain is DTGVSQNPRHKITKRGQNVTFRCDPISEHNRLYWYRQTLGQGPEFLTYFQNEAQLEKSRLLSDRFSAERPKGSFSTLEIQRTEQGDSAMYLCASSRLAGMVEQYFGPGTRLTVT.

The chain joins TRBV27 to TRBJ2-7; 7 nucleotides align to TRBD2. CDR1 and CDR2 (germline): MNHEY, SMNVEV (reference sequence). Trimming at V came to 1 base and at J to 4 bases, leaving 7 bases not matched to a gene. There are 15 residues in the CDR3. The CDR3 DNA is TGTGCCAGCAGTTTATGGGCTAGCGGAATTTACGAGCAGTACTTC. The encoded protein is CASSLWASGIYEQYF.

This clone showed up just once. DNA of the CDR3: TGTGCCAGCAGCGCCAGCGGGGGGAACACTGAAGCTTTCTTT. It encodes CASSASGGNTEAFF. V is TRBV9 and J is TRBJ1-1; a weak D match, TRBD1 (5 bases). CDR1 is SGDLS and CDR2 is YYNGEE in the germline V gene. The CDR3 consists of 14 residues. The V end lost 3 bases, the J end lost 1 base, and 10 bases lay between the germline ends.

The chain joins TRBV7-2 to TRBJ1-1, with 9 bases aligning to TRBD1. The CDR3 is made up of 19 amino acids. Germline trimming cut 1 base from V and 4 bases from J; bases unmatched to any gene: 16. The germline CDR1 and CDR2 sequences are SGHTA and FQGNSA. CDR3: CASSLGAQYTGGVGTEAFF. In nucleotides, the CDR3 is TGTGCCAGCAGCTTAGGGGCCCAATATACAGGGGGCGTTGGCACTGAAGCTTTCTTT.

The rearrangement uses TRBV2 and TRBJ1-3; 8 bases line up with TRBD1. The CDR3 is 14 residues long. The J segment lost 0 bases and the V segment lost 7 bases, leaving 2 bases of the junction unmatched. Per the germline V gene, CDR1 is SNHLY and CDR2 is FYNNEI. The CDR3 DNA reads TGTGCCAGCACGACAGGGGTCTCTGGAAACACCATATATTTT. Translation gives CASTTGVSGNTIYF.

The chain is built from TRBV29-1 and TRBJ2-5, with a possible D match to TRBD1 (6 bases). The V end was cut by 4 bases, the J end by 2 bases, with 8 bases between. This CDR3 comprises 12 residues. Germline V gene data show CDR1 as SQVTM and CDR2 as ANQGSEA. The CDR3 region is CSVVGQQETQYF. DNA of the CDR3: TGCAGCGTTGTCGGACAGCAAGAGACCCAGTACTTC.

The chain is built from TRBV4-3 and TRBJ2-7; 13 bases are a match to TRBD2. Germline CDR1 LGHNA, CDR2 YSLEER. The CDR3 has 15 residues. The J segment lost 4 bases and the V segment lost 4 bases, leaving 4 bases of the junction unmatched. CDR3 amino acids: CASSPGLAGAYEQYF. The CDR3, as DNA: TGCGCCAGCAGCCCAGGACTAGCGGGGGCGTACGAGCAGTACTTC.

V usage is TRBV7-3 and J usage is TRBJ2-3; TRBD1 might be the D (6 bases). The V gene's germline CDR1 is SGHTA and CDR2 FQGTGA. This CDR3 spans 14 amino acids. V was clipped by 4 bases and J by 0 bases, with 8 bases between them. CDR3 bases: TGTGCCAGCAGCTCAGGACAGAGCACAGATACGCAGTATTTT. This gives the protein CASSSGQSTDTQYF.

This clone appeared a single time. The chain couples TRBV2 to TRBJ1-2, with D hard to call. The CDR3 loop spans 15 amino acids. The V gene's germline CDR1 is SNHLY and CDR2 FYNNEI. Trimming shortened V by 4 bases and J by 1 base, and 13 bases separated the two germline ends. The CDR3 here is CASSARGFGNYGYTF. The CDR3 region has the DNA TGTGCCAGCAGTGCTCGAGGGTTTGGTAACTATGGCTACACCTTC. The full variable domain, completed using reference TRBV2 and TRBJ1-2, is EPEVTQTPSHQVTQMGQEVILRCVPISNHLYFYWYRQILGQKVEFLVSFYNNEISEKSEIFDDQFSVERPDGSNFTLKIRSTKLEDSAMYFCASSARGFGNYGYTFGSGTRLTVV.